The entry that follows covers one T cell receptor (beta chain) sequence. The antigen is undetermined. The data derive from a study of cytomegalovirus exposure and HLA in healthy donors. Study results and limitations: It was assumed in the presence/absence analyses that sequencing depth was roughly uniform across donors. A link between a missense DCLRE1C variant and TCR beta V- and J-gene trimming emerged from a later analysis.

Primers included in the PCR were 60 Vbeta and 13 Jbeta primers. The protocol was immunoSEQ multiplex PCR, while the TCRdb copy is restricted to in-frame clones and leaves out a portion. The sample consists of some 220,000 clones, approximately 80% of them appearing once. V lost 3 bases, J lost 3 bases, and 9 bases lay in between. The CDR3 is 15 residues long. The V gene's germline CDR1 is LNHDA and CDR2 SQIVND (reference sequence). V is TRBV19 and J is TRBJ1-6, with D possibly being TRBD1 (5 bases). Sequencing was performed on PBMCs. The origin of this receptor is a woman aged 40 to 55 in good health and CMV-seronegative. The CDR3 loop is CASSMGLGYNSPLHF. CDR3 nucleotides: TGTGCCAGTAGTATGGGACTCGGCTATAATTCACCCCTCCACTTT.